The sample holds a few counts of the clone carrying this T cell receptor beta chain. Its antigen is not known. One entry per CDR3 protein results from TCRdb running MiXCR on the 5' RACE reads. The profile shows 250,000 to 300,000 distinct CDR3 sequences, 7.5% to 9.5% of them singletons. This specimen belongs to a study of identical twins. Study-wide results and limits: Analyses based on zero insertions could be partly confounded by invariant MAIT and iNKT cells. Cord blood beta clonotypes present at high abundance carried fewer insertions; no such pattern appeared in memory repertoires. There was more out-of-frame TCR alpha sharing in monozygotic twins than models estimated.

With no exceptions, donors were healthy Caucasians. Trimming removed 6 bases from V and 4 bases from J, with 10 bases in between. Germline loops: CDR1 SQVTM, CDR2 ANQGSEA. The CDR3 consists of 12 residues. These data were also filed under a second study, of yellow fever vaccine responses in identical twins.

This chain uses TRBV29-1 with TRBJ1-3; D remains ambiguous. The sequenced sample was CD8+ T cells sorted from blood. The TCR was taken from a woman younger than 30 in good health. CDR3 loop: CSVAERGNTIYF. CDR3 DNA: TGCAGCGTGGCCGAGAGAGGAAACACCATATATTTT.